The 17 T cell receptor beta chains reported below all come from one sample, sequenced in a study of T-cell memory formation after mild COVID-19. TCRdb reanalysed the 5' RACE reads using MiXCR and keeps one entry per CDR3 protein. Of nearly 350,000 distinct CDR3 sequences listed, under 15% are singletons. The sequenced sample consisted of PBMCs or a T cell subset sorted from them (not recorded which). All receptors derive from a man between 18 and 29 years old who had mild COVID-19 (a few samples of this study predate the infection). Cell type and time point are not known.

The chain uses TRBV6-6 and TRBJ1-5; no reliable D call. This CDR3 has 15 residues. Germline assignment: CDR1 MNHNY and CDR2 SVGAGI (reference sequence). V shed 5 bases and J shed 4 bases, with 15 bases lying between them. CDR3 nucleotide sequence: TGTGCCAGCAGTACCTTCCGACTCACGAATCAGCCCCAGCATTTT. The encoded protein is CASSTFRLTNQPQHF.

This clonotype occurred many times. The rearrangement joins TRBV7-2 to TRBJ2-1; D might be TRBD2 (7 bases). The CDR3 totals 15 residues. Per the germline V gene, CDR1 is SGHTA and CDR2 is FQGNSA. Trimming removed 2 bases from V and 4 bases from J, with 12 bases in between. CDR3 DNA sequence: TGTGCCAGCAGCTTAAGCCGGGGGGCGTACAATGAGCAGTTCTTC. Translation gives CASSLSRGAYNEQFF. Filled out from reference TRBV7-2 and TRBJ2-1, the complete variable domain reads GAGVSQSPSNKVTEKGKDVELRCDPISGHTALYWYRQSLGQGLEFLIYFQGNSAPDKSGLPSDRFSAERTGGSVSTLTIQRTQQEDSAVYLCASSLSRGAYNEQFFGPGTRLTVL.

This chain links TRBV20-1 with TRBJ2-1, with TRBD2 identical over 7 bases. Germline loops: CDR1 DFQATT, CDR2 SNEGSKA (reference sequence). There are 16 residues in the CDR3. V was pared by 4 bases and J by 1 base, with 10 bases of the junction left unmatched. The DNA of the CDR3 is TGCAGTGCTACGGTCGGGCTAGCGGCTTCCTACAATGAGCAGTTCTTC. Translation gives CSATVGLAASYNEQFF.

This clonotype has just a few counts. V usage is TRBV30 and J usage is TRBJ2-7, with D tentatively TRBD2 (6 bases). The V and J ends lost 5 bases and 2 bases respectively, with 19 bases between them. The germline V gene encodes CDR1 GTSNPN and CDR2 SVGIG (reference sequence). The CDR3 is 15 residues long. The DNA for the CDR3 is TGTGCCTGGGCTCCGGGACTCGGGGTTCCCTACGAGCAGTACTTC. Its protein product is CAWAPGLGVPYEQYF.

V usage is TRBV28 and J usage is TRBJ1-5, with D unclear. V lost 6 bases and J lost 3, with 9 bases in between. Germline V lookup: CDR1 MDHEN, CDR2 SYDVKM. CDR3 length: 13 amino acids. CDR3 amino acids: CASRRGNNQPQHF. The CDR3 DNA reads as TGTGCCAGCAGAAGAGGGAACAATCAGCCCCAGCATTTT.

This sequence joins TRBV12-5 and TRBJ1-1; D gene uncertain. Germline values: CDR1 LGHNT, CDR2 FRNRAP. The CDR3 runs 15 residues. V was clipped by 5 bases and J by 6 bases, with 19 bases between them. CDR3 protein: CASGPSGWVWAEAFF. CDR3 bases: TGTGCTAGTGGTCCCTCCGGGTGGGTTTGGGCTGAAGCTTTCTTT.

This clonotype occurred a few times. The J gene is TRBJ1-3, the V gene TRBV6-6; D may be TRBD1 (5 bases). V was trimmed by 5 bases and J by 0 bases, leaving 11 bases between them. Germline V CDR1 and CDR2: MNHNY, SVGAGI (reference sequence). This CDR3 is 15 amino acids long. The CDR3 DNA is TGTGCCAGCAGTGCTTACAGGAGCTCTGGAAACACCATATATTTT. It specifies CASSAYRSSGNTIYF.

The J gene is TRBJ2-5, the V gene TRBV7-2, with D possibly being TRBD2 (6 bases). V was clipped by 4 bases and J by 4 bases, with 16 bases between them. Germline CDR1 is SGHTA and CDR2 is FQGNSA. The CDR3 length is 15 residues. This CDR3 is CASSSAPGDAETQYF. The DNA for the CDR3 is TGTGCCAGCAGCTCCGCCCCGGGGGACGCAGAGACCCAGTACTTC. Together with reference TRBV7-2 and TRBJ2-5, the CDR3 gives the full variable domain: GAGVSQSPSNKVTEKGKDVELRCDPISGHTALYWYRQSLGQGLEFLIYFQGNSAPDKSGLPSDRFSAERTGGSVSTLTIQRTQQEDSAVYLCASSSAPGDAETQYFGPGTRLLVL.

The rearrangement links TRBV5-1 to TRBJ1-1; D is unresolved. This CDR3 has 13 residues. The germline V and J ends were trimmed by 1 base and 6 bases, with 10 bases remaining between them. CDR1 SGHRS and CDR2 YFSETQ come from the germline V gene. The DNA of the CDR3 is TGCGCCAGCAGCTTGAGGAAAGGCGCTGAAGCTTTCTTT. This codes for CASSLRKGAEAFF.

A note on this clonotype: The junction departs from the called germline gene at one end, perhaps through a read error. J is TRBJ1-2 and V is TRBV5-1; 8 positions agree with TRBD1. This CDR3 contains 14 residues. Germline assignment: CDR1 SGHRS and CDR2 YFSETQ. As DNA, the CDR3 is TGCGCCAGTCGACAGGGGTGGGAGCTCTATGGCTACACATTC. It yields the protein CASRQGWELYGYTF.

This clonotype was seen more than once but under ten times. The J gene is TRBJ1-1, the V gene TRBV5-5; D remains ambiguous. The V gene's germline CDR1 is SGHKS and CDR2 YYEKEE (reference sequence). The ends were cut back, 1 base at V and 1 base at J, with 11 bases in the middle. This CDR3 is built from 15 residues. This CDR3 reads CASSLMPGTNTEAFF. The CDR3 bases are TGTGCCAGCAGCTTGATGCCCGGTACGAACACTGAAGCTTTCTTT.

This clonotype was seen more than once but under ten times. The chain combines TRBV6-5 with TRBJ2-7; TRBD1 matches 8 bases. The germline V gene has CDR1 MNHEY and CDR2 SVGAGI. This CDR3 comprises 14 residues. V dropped 6 bases and J dropped 3; count of bases not matched to a gene: 7. CDR3 amino acids: CASRGDRSYYEQYF. In DNA form, the CDR3 reads TGTGCCAGCAGGGGGGACAGGTCATACTACGAGCAGTACTTC.

This clonotype was found a few times. The chain joins TRBV4-3 to TRBJ2-7; D not certain. Germline V lookup: CDR1 LGHNA, CDR2 YSLEER. V was trimmed by 1 base and J by 2 bases, leaving 6 bases between them. This CDR3 contains 13 residues. CDR3 residues: CASSQGIPYEQYF. In nucleotides, the CDR3 is TGCGCCAGCAGCCAAGGGATTCCCTACGAGCAGTACTTC.

This clonotype was picked up many times. V usage is TRBV6-2 or TRBV6-3 and J usage is TRBJ1-1; D is possibly TRBD1 (6 bases). Trimming cost V 5 bases and J 1 base, with 8 bases left between them. Per the germline V gene, CDR1 is MNHEY and CDR2 is SVGEGT. This CDR3 region has 13 residues. The CDR3 spells CASSGQTNTEAFF. As DNA, the CDR3 is TGTGCCAGCAGTGGACAGACGAACACTGAAGCTTTCTTT.

This chain joins TRBV4-2 and TRBJ1-2, with D perhaps TRBD1 (5 bases). The germline V gene encodes CDR1 LGHNA and CDR2 YNFKEQ. The V end was cut by 7 bases, the J end by 2 bases, with 20 bases between. This CDR3 comprises 16 residues. The CDR3 loop reads CASTISGGGLNYGYTF. The CDR3 nucleotides are TGTGCCAGCACCATATCCGGGGGAGGGTTAAACTATGGCTACACCTTC.

In this sample, this clonotype turned up a few times. The V and J genes are TRBV11-3 and TRBJ2-2; D is possibly TRBD1 (5 bases). This CDR3 contains 13 residues. The germline V gene has CDR1 SGHNT and CDR2 YENEEA. V lost 2 bases and J lost 11, with 12 bases in between. This chain's CDR3 is CASSLMRRGELFF. CDR3 in DNA: TGTGCCAGCAGCTTAATGCGTAGGGGCGAGCTGTTTTTT.

The chain is built from TRBV7-2 and TRBJ2-5, with D perhaps TRBD2 (7 bases). This CDR3 is built from 16 residues. Looked up from germline, CDR1 is SGHTA and CDR2 is FQGNSA. Deletions cut 4 bases from V and 5 bases from J, with 20 bases between. CDR3 nucleotide sequence: TGTGCCAGCAGCTCGGGTTTGGGGGGGGCTCGGGAGACCCAGTACTTC. It is translated as CASSSGLGGARETQYF.